These T cell receptor beta chains were read from a single sample in a study of blood T cell repertoires in COVID-19. Clones were sequenced by immunoSEQ multiplex PCR, and TCRdb holds only the in-frame ones, with some missing. The sample has about 76,000 clones, 75% to 85% seen once; the top ten hold 27%. The source material was peripheral blood. The receptors stem from a human donor in a cohort sampled during active COVID-19. Both conserved end residues are part of each CDR3. Fields, in order: V gene, CDR3 length, J gene, CDR3 protein.

V: TRBV23-1
length: 14
J: TRBJ2-1
CDR3: CAIPGGGSYNEQFF

V: TRBV4-1
length: 13
J: TRBJ2-1
CDR3: CASSQALAPEQFF

V: TRBV7-2
length: 14
J: TRBJ1-1
CDR3: CASSLQGLDTEAFF

V: TRBV10-2
length: 15
J: TRBJ2-3
CDR3: CASSEWGLLTDTQYF

V: TRBV7-9
length: 18
J: TRBJ1-2
CDR3: CASSLMEGQGHVNYGYTF

V: TRBV2
length: 16
J: TRBJ1-1
CDR3: CASSLYGGTGTTEAFF

V: TRBV12-3/TRBV12-4
length: 11
J: TRBJ2-7
CDR3: CASSSYYEQYF

V: TRBV9
length: 15
J: TRBJ1-4
CDR3: CASSARGTVNEKLFF

V: TRBV5-4
length: 17
J: TRBJ2-2
CDR3: CASSLVAQRANTGELFF

V: TRBV5-1
length: 19
J: TRBJ1-3
CDR3: CASSSGTGRYGTLGNTIYF

V: TRBV15
length: 15
J: TRBJ1-6
CDR3: CATSRDGRGNSPLHF

V: TRBV2
length: 15
J: TRBJ2-1
CDR3: CASKPSRDRDRGQFF